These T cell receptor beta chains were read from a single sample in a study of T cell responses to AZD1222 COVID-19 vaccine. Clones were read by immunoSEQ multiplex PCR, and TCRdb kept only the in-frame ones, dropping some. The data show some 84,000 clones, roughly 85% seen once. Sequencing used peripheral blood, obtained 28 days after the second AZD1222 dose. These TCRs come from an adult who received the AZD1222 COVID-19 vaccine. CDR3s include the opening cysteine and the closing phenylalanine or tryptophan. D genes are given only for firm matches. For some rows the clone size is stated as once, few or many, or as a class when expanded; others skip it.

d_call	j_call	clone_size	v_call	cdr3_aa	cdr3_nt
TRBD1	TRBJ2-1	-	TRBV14	CASSLHRDRGNEQFF	TGTGCCAGCAGCCTCCACCGGGACAGGGGCAATGAGCAGTTCTTC
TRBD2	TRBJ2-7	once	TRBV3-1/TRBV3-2	CASSQGLAGGQEQYF	TGTGCCAGCAGCCAAGGACTAGCGGGAGGGCAGGAGCAGTACTTC
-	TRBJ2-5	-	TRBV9	CASSFRGQETQYF	TGTGCCAGCAGCTTTAGAGGGCAAGAGACCCAGTACTTC
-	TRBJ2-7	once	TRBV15	CATSSKRGDEQYF	TGTGCCACCAGCTCCAAGAGAGGGGACGAGCAGTACTTC
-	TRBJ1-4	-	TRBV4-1	CASSQALGQTNEKLFF	TGCGCCAGCAGCCAAGCTTTGGGGCAGACTAATGAAAAACTGTTTTTT
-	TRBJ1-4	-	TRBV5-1	CASSPGAANEKLFF	TGCGCCAGCAGCCCTGGGGCAGCTAATGAAAAACTGTTTTTT
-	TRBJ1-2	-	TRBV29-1	CSVGGRANYGYTF	TGCAGCGTTGGTGGCAGAGCCAACTATGGCTACACCTTC
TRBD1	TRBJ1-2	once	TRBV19	CASRSTGGSYGYTF	TGTGCCAGTAGATCGACAGGGGGCAGCTATGGCTACACCTTC
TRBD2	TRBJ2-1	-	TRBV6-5	CASSYPGGPEQFF	TGTGCCAGCAGTTACCCGGGAGGCCCTGAGCAGTTCTTC
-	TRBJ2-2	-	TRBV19	CASSIRDTGELFF	TGTGCCAGTAGTATCCGAGACACCGGGGAGCTGTTTTTT
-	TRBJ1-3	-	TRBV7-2	CASSYNSGNTIYF	TGTGCCAGCAGCTACAACTCTGGAAACACCATATATTTT
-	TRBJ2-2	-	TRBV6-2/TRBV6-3	CASSYAWAGRTGELFF	TGTGCCAGCAGTTACGCGTGGGCAGGGAGGACCGGGGAGCTGTTTTTT
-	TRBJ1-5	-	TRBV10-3	CAISDQDYSNQPQHF	TGTGCCATCAGCGATCAGGATTATAGCAATCAGCCCCAGCATTTT
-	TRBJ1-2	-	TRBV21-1	CASSARRYYGYTF	TGTGCCAGCAGCGCCCGACGTTACTATGGCTACACCTTC